This T cell receptor beta chain comes out of a study of immune cell composition in non-small cell lung cancer. Findings and limits, study-wide: It was not proven that tumour-reactive clones equal dominant tumour-associated clones.

This CDR3 is built from 14 residues. Germline V lookup: CDR1 GTSNPN, CDR2 SVGIG (reference sequence). Trimming cost V 2 bases and J 3 bases, with 11 bases left between them. TCRdb's copy holds only in-frame clones and misses some; the assay was immunoSEQ multiplex PCR. This table has approximately 4,300 clones, around three quarters appearing once. With respect to this clone: The antigen remains unidentified.

This chain links TRBV30 with TRBJ1-3; TRBD1 might be the D (5 bases). The sequenced material came from lung tumor tissue. The source of this sequence is a human donor with non-small cell lung cancer. The CDR3 bases are TGTGCCTGGAGTCGGGGGGTTGATGGAAACACCATATATTTT. Translated: CAWSRGVDGNTIYF. Combining the CDR3 with reference TRBV30 and TRBJ1-3 gives the whole variable domain SQTIHQWPATLVQPVGSPLSLECTVEGTSNPNLYWYRQAAGRGLQLLFYSVGIGQISSEVPQNLSASRPQDRQFILSSKKLLLSDSGFYLCAWSRGVDGNTIYFGEGSWLTVV.